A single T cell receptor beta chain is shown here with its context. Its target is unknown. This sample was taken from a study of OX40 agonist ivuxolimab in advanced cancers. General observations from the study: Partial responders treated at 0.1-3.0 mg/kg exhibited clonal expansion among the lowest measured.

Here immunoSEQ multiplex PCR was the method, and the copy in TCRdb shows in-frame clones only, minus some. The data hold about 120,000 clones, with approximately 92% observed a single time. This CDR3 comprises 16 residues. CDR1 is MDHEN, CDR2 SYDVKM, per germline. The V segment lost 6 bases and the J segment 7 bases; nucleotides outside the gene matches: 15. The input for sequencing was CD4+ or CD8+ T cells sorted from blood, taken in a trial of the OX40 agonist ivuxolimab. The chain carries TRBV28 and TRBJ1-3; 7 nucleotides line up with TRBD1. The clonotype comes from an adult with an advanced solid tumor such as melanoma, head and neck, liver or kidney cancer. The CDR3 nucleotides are TGTGCCAGCAGCGGCGGGACAGAGAGGGTTTGGAACACCATATATTTT. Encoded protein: CASSGGTERVWNTIYF.